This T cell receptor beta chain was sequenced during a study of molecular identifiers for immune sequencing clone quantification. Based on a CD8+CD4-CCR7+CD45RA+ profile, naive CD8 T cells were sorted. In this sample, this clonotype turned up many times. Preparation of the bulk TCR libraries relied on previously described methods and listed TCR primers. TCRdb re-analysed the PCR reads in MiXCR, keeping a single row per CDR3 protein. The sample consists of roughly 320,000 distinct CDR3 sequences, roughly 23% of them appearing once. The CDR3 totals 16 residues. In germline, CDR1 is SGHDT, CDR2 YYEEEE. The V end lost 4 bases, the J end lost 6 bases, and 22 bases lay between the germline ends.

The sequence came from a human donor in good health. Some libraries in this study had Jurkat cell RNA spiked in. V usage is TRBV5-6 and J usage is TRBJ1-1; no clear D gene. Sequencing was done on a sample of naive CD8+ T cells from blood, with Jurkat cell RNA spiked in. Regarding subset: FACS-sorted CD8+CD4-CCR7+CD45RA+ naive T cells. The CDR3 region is CASSPDREALVAEAFF. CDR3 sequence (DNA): TGTGCCAGCAGCCCAGACCGTGAAGCACTAGTCGCTGAAGCTTTCTTT.